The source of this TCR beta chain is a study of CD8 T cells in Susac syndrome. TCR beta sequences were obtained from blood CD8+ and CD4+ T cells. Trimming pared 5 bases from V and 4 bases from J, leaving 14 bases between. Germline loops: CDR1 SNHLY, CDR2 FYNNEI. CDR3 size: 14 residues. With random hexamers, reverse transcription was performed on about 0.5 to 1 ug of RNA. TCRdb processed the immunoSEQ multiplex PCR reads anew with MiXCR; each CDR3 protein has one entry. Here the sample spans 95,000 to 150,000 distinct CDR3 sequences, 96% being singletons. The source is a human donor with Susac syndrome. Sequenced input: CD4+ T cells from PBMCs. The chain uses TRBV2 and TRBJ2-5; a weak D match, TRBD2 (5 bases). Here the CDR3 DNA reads TGTGCCAGCAGTCCCCGAGAGGGCCGAGAGACCCAGTACTTC. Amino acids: CASSPREGRETQYF.